Here is one TCR beta chain with its context. There is no known antigen for this receptor. No qualities accompany the bases; no much larger clone lies one base away. These data originate in a study of long-term antiretroviral therapy in people with HIV (dated by TCRdb to between 2022 and 2023). About the full investigation: The earliest samples were collected approximately a decade before the 2015 WHO recommendation for immediate ART, a period when ART was typically delayed until CD4 counts fell. Whether ART initiation and durable HIV suppression were associated with changes in peripheral blood TRB repertoire composition and diversity was tested in a retrospective serial study. About 35% of the 30 participants with HIV were female. No cross-contamination during QIAcube processing was shown when test extractions of a monoclonal T-cell line were performed alongside some 33 polyclonal samples. A total of under 250 cryopreserved PBMC samples were contributed to the cohort by 30 adults with confirmed HIV infection, with samples collected serially over a mean of approximately six years (range 1-12).

V lost 11 bases and J lost 2 bases, and the count of bases not matched to a germline gene is 4. According to the germline V gene, CDR1 reads MNHNS and CDR2 reads SASEGT. The CDR3 holds 12 amino acids from the cysteine to the phenylalanine. Only the CDR3 region is kept as DNA, spanning 36 bases read in frame from base 1. Paper-wide results and their limitations: Narrower CDR3 length ranges were observed in HIV repertoires than in controls, and an antigen-experienced repertoire with only a slight naive shift after ART was suggested by the network structure. Because cell numbers in pre-ART samples were limited, unsorted PBMC were profiled instead of sorted CD4+ and CD8+ T cells. The samples span the years 2004 to 2017, and the ART regimens used at that time may not be as effective as current regimens. Starting ART was linked to a significant rise in TRB diversity, yet even after long-term ART the diversity remained significantly lower than in transplant donor controls. Inferences about post-ART repertoire changes are limited because no data were available on ART adherence, viral resistance or therapy changes. At every time point, the repertoire was dominated by expanded TRB clones first identified before ART initiation, although this dominance fluctuated and, in many PLHIV, declined after ART. Since PBMC availability was limited, sequencing covered only the TCR beta chain, with no alpha chain pairing.

Participants were included only if at least one PBMC sample before ART initiation and at least two post-ART samples were available. Treatment was received in the United States of America by all participants with HIV. Cryopreserved samples of about 0.95-10 million PBMC were thawed and washed before DNA extraction. At the time of the earliest PBMC sample, participants with HIV were aged between roughly 20 and 60 years. Each participant contributed PBMC samples from 1-4 timepoints before ART initiation and 2-8 timepoints after ART initiation, with a median of 7 samples. Serial HIV viral load, CD4+ T-cell count, ART history and demographic data were obtained for every participant. Genomic DNA was extracted from unsorted PBMC with a Qiagen kit on a QIAcube, with processing performed in batches of 12 samples. Sequencing of the TRB variable region was done with the immunoSEQ hsTCRB v3.0 assay at survey level resolution. The target sequencing depth for TRB was roughly 35,000-55,000 T-cell genomes per sample. TRB libraries were pooled and sequenced on an Illumina MiSeq using a v3 150-cycle kit. In the original analysis: Analysis of repertoires was carried out in R inside a reproducible Nextflow workflow spanning QC, data transformation and analysis. LymphoSeq2, an R package for AIRR-Seq data exploration, was used to implement custom analyses. Several samples that yielded fewer than 5000 total TRB sequences were excluded, so that approximately 170 HIV repertoires were analyzed. Among the approximately 200 retained HIV repertoires, roughly 60 were collected before ART initiation and roughly 130 were collected after ART initiation. Each repertoire was downsampled to 5000 TRB nucleotide sequences, and summary statistics were averaged across 100 downsampling iterations. TRB sequences were retained for analysis only if CDR3 regions of at least seven amino acids were present. Diversity was measured with a Shannon entropy-derived clonality score and the Gini coefficient. Repertoire networks linked the top 5000 CDR3 amino acid sequences whenever two sequences differed by an edit distance of one. For TRB CDR3 amino acid sequences, antigen specificity groups and MHC restriction were predicted with GLIPH2. CDR3 amino acid sequences were matched against VDJdb and McPAS-TCR to flag known CMV, EBV, HIV or tissue antigen associations. Pre-ART, post-ART and control groups were compared with Wilcoxon signed-rank tests and Holm-Bonferroni correction. Imported from immuneACCESS, the table was reduced by TCRdb to in-frame sequences with V and J called. These copies leave out some clones; in studies compared against another copy, an unresolved V gene accounts for under half, and the cause of the remainder is not known. The V and J calls and clone size are taken from that table; D and trimming were inferred from the DNA. This sample gives 25,000 to 30,000 clones in total; around 85% of them show up just once. Of the sample, approximately 9.2% is held by the ten largest clones.

The receptor comes from a man in his forties or fifties with HIV. Here the chain combines TRBV6-1 and TRBJ2-7; TRBD1 aligns with 9 central bases. The sample was unsorted PBMCs, taken 4.8 years after starting antiretroviral therapy. The encoded CDR3 is CAARDRAYEQYF. In nucleotide form, the sequence is TGTGCCGCCCGGGACAGGGCCTACGAGCAGTACTTC.